A single sample gave rise to the 24 T cell receptor beta chains below, sequenced in a study of cytomegalovirus exposure and HLA in healthy donors. This PCR relied on a set of 60 Vbeta primers and 13 Jbeta primers. TCRdb's copy holds only in-frame clones and misses some; the assay was immunoSEQ multiplex PCR. The sample data list about 110,000 clones. The specimen sequenced was PBMCs. These receptor sequences come from a man younger than 40 in good health and CMV-seronegative.

The chain is built from TRBV5-1 and TRBJ2-3; D may be TRBD2 (5 bases). Germline-derived CDR1 and CDR2 are SGHRS and YFSETQ. V was cut by 4 bases and J by 1 base, with 13 bases left in between. This CDR3 contains 15 residues. Written as DNA, the CDR3 is TGCGCCAGCAGCGATGGACTTCCCGGCACAGATACGCAGTATTTT. Translation gives CASSDGLPGTDTQYF.

This rearrangement joins TRBV27 to TRBJ2-7, with 8 bases aligning to TRBD1. The V gene end was trimmed by 3 bases and the J gene end by 4 bases; junction bases not matched to a gene: 8. In germline, CDR1 is MNHEY, CDR2 SMNVEV (reference sequence). The CDR3 has 15 amino acids. For the CDR3, the DNA is TGTGCCAGCAGTTTCTCCGGGACAGGCTTGTACGAGCAGTACTTC. This gives the protein CASSFSGTGLYEQYF.

The chain links TRBV5-1 to TRBJ2-5; D might be TRBD1 (5 bases). CDR1 SGHRS and CDR2 YFSETQ come from the germline V gene. The V and J ends lost 0 bases and 6 bases respectively, with 6 bases between them. The CDR3 sequence is 12 residues long. The CDR3 coding sequence is TGCGCCAGCAGCTTGGGACAGAAGACCCAGTACTTC. It yields the protein CASSLGQKTQYF. The complete variable domain, with remaining parts taken from reference TRBV5-1 and TRBJ2-5, reads KAGVTQTPRYLIKTRGQQVTLSCSPISGHRSVSWYQQTPGQGLQFLFEYFSETQRNKGNFPGRFSGRQFSNSRSEMNVSTLELGDSALYLCASSLGQKTQYFGPGTRLLVL.

The genes are TRBV4-2 and TRBJ1-2; D not certain. Per germline, CDR1 LGHNA and CDR2 YNFKEQ. With 4 bases removed from V and 3 bases from J, the gap between germline ends came to 15 bases. This CDR3 contains 15 residues. CDR3 DNA: TGTGCCAGCAGCCCCCTACGATCCTTAGACTATGGCTACACCTTC. Translated, it gives CASSPLRSLDYGYTF.

In regard to this clone: Other DNA sequences in the sample encode the same CDR3. J is TRBJ1-6 and V is TRBV2; 8 bases are a match to TRBD1. CDR3 length: 15 residues. The V gene's germline CDR1 is SNHLY and CDR2 FYNNEI. J lost 0 bases, V lost 8 bases, and 3 bases had no gene match. The CDR3 DNA sequence: TGTGCCAGCGGGGACAGGAGCTCCTATAATTCACCCCTCCACTTT. It translates to CASGDRSSYNSPLHF. The variable domain in full, with the rest retrieved from reference TRBV2 and TRBJ1-6, is EPEVTQTPSHQVTQMGQEVILRCVPISNHLYFYWYRQILGQKVEFLVSFYNNEISEKSEIFDDQFSVERPDGSNFTLKIRSTKLEDSAMYFCASGDRSSYNSPLHFGNGTRLTVT.

V and J are TRBV5-4 and TRBJ2-2; no clear D. Trimming removed 4 bases from V and 5 bases from J, with 12 bases in between. The CDR3 contains 14 residues. CDR1 is SGHNT, CDR2 YYREEE, per germline (reference sequence). CDR3 loop: CASSLDPGTGELFF. The CDR3 coding sequence is TGTGCCAGCAGCCTCGACCCCGGGACCGGGGAGCTGTTTTTT.

The chain joins TRBV2 to TRBJ1-4; 9 bases are a match to TRBD1. The CDR3 is made up of 15 amino acids. Germline V CDR1 and CDR2: SNHLY, FYNNEI. V lost 4 bases, J lost 4 bases, and 4 bases stayed unmatched. The CDR3 bases are TGTGCCAGCAGTGTGACAGGGGGAAATAATGAAAAACTGTTTTTT. It specifies CASSVTGGNNEKLFF.

DNA for the CDR3: TGTGCCAGCTTATTGACAGGGATGGAGACCCAGTACTTC. Protein sequence: CASLLTGMETQYF. The rearrangement uses TRBV18 and TRBJ2-5, with 7 bases lining up with TRBD1. Germline CDR1 is KGHSH and CDR2 is LQKENI. The V gene end was trimmed by 7 bases and the J gene end by 5 bases; junction bases not matched to a gene: 7. This CDR3 is 13 amino acids long.

V usage is TRBV5-4 and J usage is TRBJ2-5; TRBD2 matches 8 bases. This CDR3 is built from 20 residues. V was clipped by 4 bases and J by 5 bases; unmatched bases: 25. The germline V gene has CDR1 SGHNT and CDR2 YYREEE (reference sequence). This chain's CDR3 is CASSPGRSGGANRRQETQYF. Written as DNA, the CDR3 is TGTGCCAGCAGCCCCGGTCGTTCCGGGGGGGCCAATCGGCGCCAGGAGACCCAGTACTTC.

CDR3 nucleotides: TGTGCCAGCAGCCTATCCGACAGGTACAATGAGCAGTTCTTC. It yields the protein CASSLSDRYNEQFF. The chain carries TRBV7-3 and TRBJ2-1; a possible D gene is TRBD1 (6 bases). The CDR3 is made up of 14 amino acids. Germline V CDR1 and CDR2: SGHTA, FQGTGA. V gave up 5 bases and J gave up 4 bases, with 12 bases separating them.

The rearrangement links TRBV6-1 to TRBJ1-6, with D maybe TRBD1 (6 bases). The CDR3 sequence is 15 residues long. The germline V and J ends were trimmed by 1 base and 7 bases, with 11 bases remaining between them. From germline, CDR1 is MNHNS and CDR2 SASEGT. The CDR3 here is CASSEEAGENSPLHF. CDR3 in DNA: TGTGCCAGCAGTGAAGAAGCAGGGGAGAATTCACCCCTCCACTTT.

V gene TRBV9 combines with J gene TRBJ1-1; weak D call: TRBD1 (6 bases). The germline V gene encodes CDR1 SGDLS and CDR2 YYNGEE. Deletions cut 2 bases from V and 1 base from J, with 12 bases between. This CDR3 contains 15 residues. The CDR3 DNA reads as TGTGCCAGCAGCGTTTCAGGGGTGGGGAACACTGAAGCTTTCTTT. Translating it yields CASSVSGVGNTEAFF.

The V gene is TRBV27, the J gene TRBJ2-7, with TRBD2 as a possible D gene (7 bases). The V gene lost 3 bases and the J gene lost 4 bases, with 22 bases spanning the gap. The germline gives CDR1 MNHEY, CDR2 SMNVEV (reference sequence). This CDR3 is built from 17 residues. CDR3 residues: CASSLGRGGLRRYEQYF. CDR3 DNA sequence: TGTGCCAGCAGTTTGGGCCGCGGGGGCCTACGTAGATACGAGCAGTACTTC.

The rearrangement links TRBV10-3 to TRBJ1-2; 11 bases are a match to TRBD1. Losses at the gene ends were 6 bases for V and 3 bases for J; bases not matched to a gene: 12. This CDR3 has 17 amino acids. CDR1 is ENHRY and CDR2 is SYGVKD in the germline V gene. CDR3 protein: CAIRPGQGEVLDYGYTF. For the CDR3, the DNA is TGTGCCATCAGACCGGGACAGGGGGAAGTTCTAGACTATGGCTACACCTTC.

The CDR3 DNA reads TGTGCCAGCAGCTTGGCGGCAGGGCGGAATCAGCCCCAGCATTTT. Its translation: CASSLAAGRNQPQHF. The chain links TRBV5-8 to TRBJ1-5; D is perhaps TRBD1 (5 bases). The CDR3 totals 15 residues. Germline CDR1 is SGHTS and CDR2 is YDEGEE. V lost 0 bases to trimming and J lost 4 bases, with 11 bases between them. Using reference TRBV5-8 and TRBJ1-5 for the parts outside the CDR3, the full variable domain is EAGVTQSPTHLIKTRGQQATLRCSPISGHTSVYWYQQALGLGLQFLLWYDEGEERNRGNFPPRFSGRQFPNYSSELNVNALELEDSALYLCASSLAAGRNQPQHFGDGTRLSIL.

J is TRBJ1-2 and V is TRBV10-3, with 8 bases identical to TRBD1. The J segment lost 5 bases and the V segment lost 6 bases, leaving 8 bases of the junction unmatched. Germline lookup yields CDR1 ENHRY and CDR2 SYGVKD. The CDR3 is made up of 14 amino acids. As DNA, the CDR3 is TGTGCCATCAGACCCGGACAGGGCCGATATGGCTACACCTTC. Amino acid sequence: CAIRPGQGRYGYTF.

The chain links TRBV5-5 to TRBJ1-5; 7 bases agree with TRBD1. The germline CDR1 and CDR2 sequences are SGHKS and YYEKEE (reference sequence). V gave up 4 bases and J gave up 7 bases; unmatched junction bases: 11. This CDR3 comprises 15 residues. The CDR3 here is CASSPGQATSQPQHF. CDR3 nucleotide sequence: TGTGCCAGCAGCCCCGGACAGGCTACTTCCCAGCCCCAGCATTTT. The full variable domain, its missing parts supplied by reference TRBV5-5 and TRBJ1-5, is DAGVTQSPTHLIKTRGQQVTLRCSPISGHKSVSWYQQVLGQGPQFIFQYYEKEERGRGNFPDRFSARQFPNYSSELNVNALLLGDSALYLCASSPGQATSQPQHFGDGTRLSIL.

This rearrangement joins TRBV15 to TRBJ1-4; unclear D gene. The V gene lost 0 bases and the J gene lost 6 bases, with 11 bases spanning the gap. Germline V gives CDR1 LNHNV, CDR2 YYDKDF (reference sequence). This CDR3 is built from 15 residues. DNA of the CDR3: TGTGCCACCAGCAGAGATCAACGGGGTGATGAAAAACTGTTTTTT. Its protein is CATSRDQRGDEKLFF. Supplemented by reference TRBV15 and TRBJ1-4, the full variable domain reads DAMVIQNPRYQVTQFGKPVTLSCSQTLNHNVMYWYQQKSSQAPKLLFHYYDKDFNNEADTPDNFQSRRPNTSFCFLDIRSPGLGDTAMYLCATSRDQRGDEKLFFGSGTQLSVL.

The chain couples TRBV27 to TRBJ1-2; 9 bases are shared with TRBD1. The germline V gene has CDR1 MNHEY and CDR2 SMNVEV (reference sequence). The CDR3 runs to 16 residues. The trim removed 5 bases at V and 1 base at J, leaving 8 bases unmatched. This chain's CDR3 is CASSPHRDRDNYGYTF. The CDR3 bases are TGTGCCAGCAGTCCACACCGGGACAGGGATAACTATGGCTACACCTTC.

V and J are TRBV7-9 and TRBJ2-4; 14 positions agree with TRBD2. Germline V gene lookup returns CDR1 SEHNR and CDR2 FQNEAQ (reference sequence). This CDR3 is built from 18 residues. The ends lost 2 bases at V and 5 bases at J; junction bases unmatched: 8. CDR3 in amino acids: CASSLPPRLAGGQNIQYF. CDR3 DNA: TGTGCCAGCAGCTTACCTCCCCGACTAGCGGGGGGGCAAAACATTCAGTACTTC.

This sequence joins TRBV5-6 and TRBJ1-6; the D gene is possibly TRBD1 (6 bases). CDR3 length: 15 amino acids. Trimming cost V 4 bases and J 0 bases, with 8 bases left between them. CDR1 is SGHDT, CDR2 YYEEEE, per germline. The DNA for the CDR3 is TGTGCCAGCAGCGACAGGAGCTCCTATAATTCACCCCTCCACTTT. Translation gives CASSDRSSYNSPLHF.

The genes are TRBV5-6 and TRBJ2-7; D may be TRBD2 (5 bases). Germline CDR1 SGHDT, CDR2 YYEEEE. The CDR3 is 14 amino acids. V lost 1 base to trimming and J lost 6 bases, with 14 bases between them. The CDR3 is CASSLHPPEGEQYF. For the CDR3, the DNA is TGTGCCAGCAGCTTGCACCCTCCAGAGGGCGAGCAGTACTTC.

This rearrangement joins TRBV9 to TRBJ2-2; the D gene is possibly TRBD2 (5 bases). V lost 4 bases to trimming and J lost 5 bases, with 12 bases between them. Germline V gives CDR1 SGDLS, CDR2 YYNGEE. The CDR3 loop spans 14 amino acids. CDR3 in DNA: TGTGCCAGCAGCCCCGGAGGAAAAACCGGGGAGCTGTTTTTT. Protein product: CASSPGGKTGELFF.

The chain uses TRBV7-2 and TRBJ2-1; D is possibly TRBD1 (6 bases). Deletions cut 5 bases from V and 3 bases from J, with 14 bases between. Germline CDR1 SGHTA, CDR2 FQGNSA. The CDR3 runs to 15 residues. CDR3 region: CASSRRGSNYNEQFF. CDR3 coding DNA: TGTGCCAGCAGCCGAAGGGGGTCTAACTACAATGAGCAGTTCTTC.